Presented here are 32 T cell receptor beta chains from one specimen sequenced in a study of shared clonotypes between healthy human individuals. Some clones are missing from TCRdb's copy, which holds only in-frame ones; the method was immunoSEQ multiplex PCR. Found here are about 2.4 million clones, 93% of them singletons; the top ten hold about 0.39%. The sequenced material came from naive CD4+ T cells from PBMCs. Subset described: CD45RA+ positively selected. The receptors originated from a man aged 18 to 29 in good health. Some clones in this sample may be carry-over from other donors' samples.

This clone appeared a single time. Different DNA sequences within this sample yield the same CDR3. The chain links TRBV7-9 to TRBJ1-1; D is unclear. Between the trimmed V and J ends, which lost 1 base and 2 bases, there was a span of 8 bases. From germline, CDR1 is SEHNR and CDR2 FQNEAQ (reference sequence). CDR3 length equals 14 residues. The CDR3 sequence: CASSLVSGNTEAFF. CDR3 DNA: TGTGCCAGCAGCTTAGTATCAGGAAACACTGAAGCTTTCTTT.

V and J are TRBV5-1 and TRBJ2-7, with 7 bases fitting TRBD1. V shed 5 bases, J shed 2 bases, and the junction held 13 bases outside the gene matches. The CDR3 consists of 16 residues. Germline lookup yields CDR1 SGHRS and CDR2 YFSETQ. The CDR3 is CASRQLGGHPTYEQYF. CDR3 sequence (DNA): TGCGCCAGCAGACAACTAGGGGGCCACCCTACCTACGAGCAGTACTTC. Complete variable domain (other parts from reference TRBV5-1 and TRBJ2-7): KAGVTQTPRYLIKTRGQQVTLSCSPISGHRSVSWYQQTPGQGLQFLFEYFSETQRNKGNFPGRFSGRQFSNSRSEMNVSTLELGDSALYLCASRQLGGHPTYEQYFGPGTRLTVT.

Points on this clone: Other nucleotide sequences from this sample produce the same CDR3. The chain is built from TRBV7-2 and TRBJ2-3; 11 nucleotides align to TRBD2. The J segment lost 3 bases and the V segment lost 2 bases, leaving 7 bases of the junction unmatched. The CDR3 covers 17 residues. The germline V gene encodes CDR1 SGHTA and CDR2 FQGNSA. The CDR3 DNA reads TGTGCCAGCAGCTTACTGCTAGCGGGAGGTGGAACAGATACGCAGTATTTT. It encodes CASSLLLAGGGTDTQYF.

V and J are TRBV5-1 and TRBJ2-2; the match to TRBD2 covers 8 bases. In germline, CDR1 is SGHRS, CDR2 YFSETQ. This CDR3 comprises 16 residues. V lost 4 bases to trimming and J lost 4 bases; unmatched junction nucleotides: 9. CDR3 amino acids: CASSDPGLEFTGELFF. As DNA, the CDR3 is TGCGCCAGCAGCGACCCGGGACTAGAGTTCACCGGGGAGCTGTTTTTT.

V is TRBV6-5 and J is TRBJ1-2; D is uncertain. The CDR3 extends over 14 amino acids. Per germline, CDR1 MNHEY and CDR2 SVGAGI. V dropped 5 bases and J dropped 2 bases, with 12 bases sitting between them. Here the CDR3 DNA reads TGTGCCAGCAGTGCAAACCCGAAGAACTATGGCTACACCTTC. The encoded protein is CASSANPKNYGYTF.

This chain links TRBV7-9 with TRBJ2-1; perhaps TRBD2 as D (6 bases). Germline-derived CDR1 and CDR2 are SEHNR and FQNEAQ (reference sequence). With 5 bases removed from V and 9 bases from J, the gap between germline ends came to 20 bases. The CDR3 is 15 residues long. This CDR3 is CASSHWRDDVLEQFF. CDR3 in DNA: TGTGCCAGCAGCCACTGGCGGGACGACGTGCTTGAGCAGTTCTTC. Filled out from reference TRBV7-9 and TRBJ2-1, the complete variable domain reads DTGVSQNPRHKITKRGQNVTFRCDPISEHNRLYWYRQTLGQGPEFLTYFQNEAQLEKSRLLSDRFSAERPKGSFSTLEIQRTEQGDSAMYLCASSHWRDDVLEQFFGPGTRLTVL.

The chain recombines TRBV7-3 with TRBJ1-2; 7 nucleotides align to TRBD1. Germline V gene data show CDR1 as SGHTA and CDR2 as FQGTGA. The CDR3 covers 16 residues. V lost 1 base, J lost 6 bases, and 11 bases stayed unmatched. The DNA of the CDR3 is TGTGCCAGCAGCTTAATCCCGTTGACAGGGATAGATGGCTACACCTTC. Translation: CASSLIPLTGIDGYTF.

The CDR3 protein is CASRRMRTSYEQYF. DNA of the CDR3: TGTGCCAGCAGACGAATGAGGACTAGCTACGAGCAGTACTTC. The chain uses TRBV7-2 and TRBJ2-7; the match to TRBD2 covers 7 bases. Per germline, CDR1 SGHTA and CDR2 FQGNSA. The CDR3 spans 14 residues. The ends lost 6 bases at V and 3 bases at J; junction bases unmatched: 8. The variable domain in full, completed from reference TRBV7-2 and TRBJ2-7, reads GAGVSQSPSNKVTEKGKDVELRCDPISGHTALYWYRQSLGQGLEFLIYFQGNSAPDKSGLPSDRFSAERTGGSVSTLTIQRTQQEDSAVYLCASRRMRTSYEQYFGPGTRLTVT.

The rearrangement joins TRBV7-6 to TRBJ2-2, with 11 nucleotides matching TRBD2. After removal of 4 bases from V and 1 base from J, the junction contained 2 bases not matched to a gene. Germline V gives CDR1 SGHVS, CDR2 FNYEAQ. The CDR3 covers 16 residues. CDR3 DNA sequence: TGTGCCAGCAGCTCCGGGACTAGCGGGAACACCGGGGAGCTGTTTTTT. Amino acids: CASSSGTSGNTGELFF.

The chain employs TRBV30 and TRBJ2-3; D gene uncertain. Germline loops: CDR1 GTSNPN, CDR2 SVGIG (reference sequence). CDR3 length: 15 amino acids. V was clipped by 0 bases and J by 2 bases, with 12 bases between them. CDR3 nucleotides: TGTGCCTGGAGTGTCGCTAGAAAATCCACAGATACGCAGTATTTT. This codes for CAWSVARKSTDTQYF.

The chain has TRBV30 and TRBJ2-3, with D perhaps matching TRBD2 (6 bases). CDR1 is GTSNPN, CDR2 SVGIG, per germline (reference sequence). Between the trimmed V and J ends, which lost 1 base and 0 bases, there was a span of 11 bases. The CDR3 spans 15 residues. This CDR3 is CAWSAGTSSTDTQYF. The CDR3 region has the DNA TGTGCCTGGAGTGCGGGGACTTCTAGCACAGATACGCAGTATTTT.

As for this clone: Other DNA sequences from this sample encode an identical CDR3 as well. The chain links TRBV5-1 to TRBJ2-1; TRBD2 aligns across 7 bases. Germline lookup yields CDR1 SGHRS and CDR2 YFSETQ. The CDR3 covers 15 residues. V gave up 0 bases and J gave up 2 bases; unmatched junction bases: 2. This CDR3 is CASSLASGPYNEQFF. CDR3 coding DNA: TGCGCCAGCAGCTTGGCTAGCGGACCCTACAATGAGCAGTTCTTC.

This sequence joins TRBV7-2 and TRBJ2-3; 13 nucleotides agree with TRBD2. The length of the CDR3 is 15 residues. Germline values: CDR1 SGHTA, CDR2 FQGNSA. V gave up 5 bases and J gave up 5 bases; unmatched junction bases: 4. In DNA, the CDR3 is TGTGCCAGCAGCCCCGGACTAGCGGGAGTAGATACGCAGTATTTT. Its translation is CASSPGLAGVDTQYF.

The genes are TRBV19 and TRBJ2-1; maybe TRBD2 (5 bases). The germline CDR1 and CDR2 sequences are LNHDA and SQIVND (reference sequence). V gave up 5 bases and J gave up 7 bases, with 12 bases separating them. This CDR3 contains 13 residues. CDR3 sequence reads: CASSPRRENEQFF. The CDR3 region has the DNA TGTGCCAGTAGTCCCCGAAGGGAGAATGAGCAGTTCTTC.

This clone was found once. The chain carries TRBV2 and TRBJ2-3; D ambiguous. The CDR3 covers 13 residues. V lost 6 bases, J lost 4 bases, and 11 bases lay in between. In germline, CDR1 is SNHLY, CDR2 FYNNEI. CDR3 sequence: CASRGTTADTQYF. CDR3 nucleotide sequence: TGTGCCAGCAGAGGTACTACGGCAGATACGCAGTATTTT.

This clone was recorded only once. The chain employs TRBV6-5 and TRBJ1-1; the match to TRBD1 covers 9 bases. V gave up 5 bases and J gave up 8 bases; unmatched junction bases: 9. The length of the CDR3 is 14 residues. CDR1 and CDR2 from the germline V gene are MNHEY and SVGAGI. This CDR3 reads CASSPGTGYGEAFF. The CDR3 bases are TGTGCCAGCAGTCCCGGGACAGGGTATGGAGAAGCTTTCTTT.

This clone was counted a single time. The chain is built from TRBV21-1 and TRBJ1-2; the table's D gene call, TRBD1, was not cross checked with the DNA. TRBV21-1 is assigned pseudogene status. This CDR3 spans 14 amino acids. The CDR3 protein is CASKDICRRYGYTF. The DNA of the CDR3 is TGTGCCAGCAAAGACATTTGTCGCCGCTATGGCTACACCTTC.

The CDR3: CASSQSIIGDYEQYF. The DNA for the CDR3 is TGCGCCAGCAGCCAAAGTATAATCGGTGACTACGAGCAGTACTTC. The J gene is TRBJ2-7, the V gene TRBV4-1; D remains unclear. CDR3 size: 15 residues. Germline CDR1 is MGHRA and CDR2 is YSYEKL. V gave up 2 bases and J gave up 3 bases, with 14 bases separating them.

The chain links TRBV5-4 to TRBJ2-7, with a weak D call TRBD1 (5 bases). V gave up 0 bases and J gave up 4 bases, with 14 bases separating them. This CDR3 has 15 residues. The V gene's germline CDR1 is SGHNT and CDR2 YYREEE (reference sequence). The CDR3 is CASSLGGVNYYEQYF. CDR3 DNA sequence: TGTGCCAGCAGCTTGGGGGGCGTAAATTATTACGAGCAGTACTTC.

The rearrangement uses TRBV5-4 and TRBJ1-1; 7 bases line up with TRBD1. The CDR3 is 14 residues long. CDR1 SGHNT and CDR2 YYREEE come from the germline V gene (reference sequence). V gave up 0 bases and J gave up 3 bases; unmatched junction bases: 2. CDR3: CASSLGDSYTEAFF. In nucleotides, the CDR3 is TGTGCCAGCAGCTTGGGGGACAGCTACACTGAAGCTTTCTTT.

The genes are TRBV2 and TRBJ2-1; D could derive from TRBD1 or TRBD2 (5 bases each). The germline V gene has CDR1 SNHLY and CDR2 FYNNEI. The V gene lost 10 bases and the J gene lost 8 bases, with 18 bases spanning the gap. The CDR3 covers 13 residues. DNA of the CDR3: TGTGCCACAAGGGACCAAGGATGGGATGAGCAGTTCTTC. It specifies CATRDQGWDEQFF.

The J gene is TRBJ2-3, the V gene TRBV11-2; D ambiguous. The CDR3 sequence is 12 residues long. CDR1 is SGHAT and CDR2 is FQNNGV in the germline V gene. With 4 bases removed from V and 10 bases from J, the gap between germline ends came to 12 bases. The CDR3 DNA sequence: TGTGCCAGCAGCTCCCTGACAAGCCCGCAGTATTTT. It codes for CASSSLTSPQYF.

The rearrangement uses TRBV28 and TRBJ1-3, with no clear D. The germline V gene encodes CDR1 MDHEN and CDR2 SYDVKM. The V end was cut by 6 bases, the J end by 4 bases, with 19 bases between. This CDR3 is 16 amino acids long. The CDR3: CASSPLGSGGGNTIYF. The CDR3 DNA is TGTGCCAGCAGCCCGCTTGGATCTGGAGGAGGAAACACCATATATTTT.

The chain combines TRBV5-4 with TRBJ1-1; perhaps TRBD1 as D (6 bases). The CDR3 covers 18 residues. Germline V lookup: CDR1 SGHNT, CDR2 YYREEE (reference sequence). The V and J ends lost 0 bases and 0 bases respectively, with 18 bases between them. CDR3 protein: CASSLVGALKGVNTEAFF. The DNA of the CDR3 is TGTGCCAGCAGCTTGGTGGGGGCCTTAAAGGGTGTGAACACTGAAGCTTTCTTT.

J is TRBJ2-2 and V is TRBV11-3, with 10 bases matching TRBD1. The length of the CDR3 is 16 residues. V shed 3 bases, J shed 7 bases, and the junction held 8 bases outside the gene matches. Germline loops: CDR1 SGHNT, CDR2 YENEEA. CDR3 loop: CASSFLGTGVGGELFF. CDR3 nucleotides: TGTGCCAGCAGCTTCCTCGGGACAGGGGTCGGCGGGGAGCTGTTTTTT.

This clone was detected only once. The V call is TRBV11-3, the J call TRBJ1-5, with D hard to call. Germline lookup yields CDR1 SGHNT and CDR2 YENEEA. Trimming removed 1 base at V and 6 bases at J, with 22 bases between. The CDR3 is 18 residues long. The CDR3 DNA sequence: TGTGCCAGCAGCTTAGGAGACCGGCTGTGGGGAAACAGTCAGCCCCAGCATTTT. Translating gives CASSLGDRLWGNSQPQHF.

The chain couples TRBV5-1 to TRBJ1-1; tentatively, D is TRBD1 (5 bases). Trimming cost V 2 bases and J 1 base, with 9 bases left between them. This CDR3 is built from 14 residues. The germline V gene has CDR1 SGHRS and CDR2 YFSETQ. The CDR3 protein is CASSFQGENTEAFF. The CDR3 DNA reads TGCGCCAGCAGCTTCCAGGGAGAGAACACTGAAGCTTTCTTT.

The count of this clone is one. The chain is built from TRBV19 and TRBJ2-3; D may correspond to TRBD1 or TRBD2 (5 bases each). Per germline, CDR1 LNHDA and CDR2 SQIVND (reference sequence). With 10 bases removed from V and 1 base from J, the gap between germline ends came to 18 bases. The CDR3 extends over 15 amino acids. In DNA, the CDR3 is TGTGCCACCCACCAGGGAGCTGGAGGCACAGATACGCAGTATTTT. Translating it yields CATHQGAGGTDTQYF.

J is TRBJ1-4 and V is TRBV9; TRBD1 matches 9 bases. CDR1 is SGDLS, CDR2 YYNGEE, per germline. V shed 2 bases, J shed 8 bases, and the junction held 13 bases outside the gene matches. The CDR3 is made up of 17 amino acids. The CDR3 reads CASSVGTGLVWGEKLFF. The CDR3 bases are TGTGCCAGCAGCGTCGGGACAGGGTTGGTATGGGGCGAAAAACTGTTTTTT.

The gene calls are TRBV28 and TRBJ1-3; no definite D call. CDR3 size: 15 residues. V shed 3 bases and J shed 0 bases, with 9 bases lying between them. CDR1 and CDR2 from the germline V gene are MDHEN and SYDVKM. As DNA, the CDR3 is TGTGCCAGCAGTTTTGGCAGGTACTCTGGAAACACCATATATTTT. Amino acid sequence: CASSFGRYSGNTIYF.

This sequence joins TRBV18 and TRBJ1-1; D is undetermined. Germline loops: CDR1 KGHSH, CDR2 LQKENI. The CDR3 is made up of 15 amino acids. V lost 3 bases and J lost 5, with 16 bases in between. In nucleotides, the CDR3 is TGTGCCAGCTCACCCCCCCCTGGCAGAGGAACTGAAGCTTTCTTT. Translating it yields CASSPPPGRGTEAFF.

As for this clone: Other DNA sequences in this specimen translate into the identical CDR3. The chain employs TRBV5-1 and TRBJ2-1; 8 bases are shared with TRBD2. J lost 5 bases, V lost 2 bases, and 3 bases had no gene match. Germline-derived CDR1 and CDR2 are SGHRS and YFSETQ. This CDR3 region has 14 residues. The CDR3 region has the DNA TGCGCCAGCAGCTTAGCGGGAGCCCACAATGAGCAGTTCTTC. The encoded protein is CASSLAGAHNEQFF.